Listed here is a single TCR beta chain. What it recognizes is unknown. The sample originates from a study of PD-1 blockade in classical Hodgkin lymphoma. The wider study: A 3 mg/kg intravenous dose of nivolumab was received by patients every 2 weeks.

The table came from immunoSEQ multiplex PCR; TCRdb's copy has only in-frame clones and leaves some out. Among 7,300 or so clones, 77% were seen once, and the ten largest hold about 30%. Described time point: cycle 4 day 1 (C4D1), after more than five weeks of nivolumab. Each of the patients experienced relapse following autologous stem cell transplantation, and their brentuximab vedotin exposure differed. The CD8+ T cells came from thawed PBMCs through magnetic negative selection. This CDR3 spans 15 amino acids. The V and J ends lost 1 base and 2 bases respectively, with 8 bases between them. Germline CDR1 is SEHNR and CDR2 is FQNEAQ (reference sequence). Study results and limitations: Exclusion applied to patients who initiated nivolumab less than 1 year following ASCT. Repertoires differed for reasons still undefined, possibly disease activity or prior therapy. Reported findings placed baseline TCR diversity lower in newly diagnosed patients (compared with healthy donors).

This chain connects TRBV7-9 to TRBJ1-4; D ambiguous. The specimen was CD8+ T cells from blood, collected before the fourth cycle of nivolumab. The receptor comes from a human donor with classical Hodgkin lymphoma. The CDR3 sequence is CASSLEPITNEKLFF. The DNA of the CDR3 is TGTGCCAGCAGCTTAGAACCGATCACTAATGAAAAACTGTTTTTT.